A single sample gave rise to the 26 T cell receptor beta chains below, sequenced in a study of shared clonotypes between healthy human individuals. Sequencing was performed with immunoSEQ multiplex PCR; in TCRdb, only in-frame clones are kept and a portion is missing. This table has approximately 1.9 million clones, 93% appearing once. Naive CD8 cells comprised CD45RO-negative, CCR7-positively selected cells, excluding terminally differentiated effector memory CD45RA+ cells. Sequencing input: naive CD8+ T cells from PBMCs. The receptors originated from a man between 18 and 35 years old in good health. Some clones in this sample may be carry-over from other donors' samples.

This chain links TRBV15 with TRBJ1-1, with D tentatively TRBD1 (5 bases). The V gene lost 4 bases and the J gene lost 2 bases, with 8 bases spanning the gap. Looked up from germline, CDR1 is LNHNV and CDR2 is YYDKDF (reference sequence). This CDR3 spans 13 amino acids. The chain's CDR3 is CATSTRVNTEAFF. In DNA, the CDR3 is TGTGCCACCAGCACCAGGGTTAACACTGAAGCTTTCTTT.

The CDR3 reads CASSAGTDNEQFF. DNA for the CDR3: TGTGCCAGTAGTGCCGGGACGGACAATGAGCAGTTCTTC. This chain uses TRBV19 with TRBJ2-1, with D perhaps being TRBD1 or TRBD2 (5 bases each). V was shortened by 5 bases and J by 5 bases, with 10 bases between the two germline ends. Germline CDR1 and CDR2: LNHDA and SQIVND (reference sequence). This CDR3 has 13 residues.

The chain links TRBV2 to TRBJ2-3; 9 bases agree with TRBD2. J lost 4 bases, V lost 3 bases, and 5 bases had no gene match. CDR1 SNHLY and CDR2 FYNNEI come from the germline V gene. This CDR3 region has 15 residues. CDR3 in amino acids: CASSEAGGRPDTQYF. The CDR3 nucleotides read TGTGCCAGCAGTGAGGCGGGAGGGCGCCCAGATACGCAGTATTTT.

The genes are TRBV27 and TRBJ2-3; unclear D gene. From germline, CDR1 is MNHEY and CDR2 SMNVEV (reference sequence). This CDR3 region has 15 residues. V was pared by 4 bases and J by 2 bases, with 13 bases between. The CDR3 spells CASSYGPGLTDTQYF. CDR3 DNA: TGTGCCAGCAGTTACGGTCCGGGCCTCACAGATACGCAGTATTTT.

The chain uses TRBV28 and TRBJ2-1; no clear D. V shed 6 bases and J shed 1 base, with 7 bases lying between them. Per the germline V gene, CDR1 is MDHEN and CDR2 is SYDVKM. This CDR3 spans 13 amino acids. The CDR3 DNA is TGTGCCAGCAGCTCTTGGTCCTACAATGAGCAGTTCTTC. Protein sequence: CASSSWSYNEQFF.

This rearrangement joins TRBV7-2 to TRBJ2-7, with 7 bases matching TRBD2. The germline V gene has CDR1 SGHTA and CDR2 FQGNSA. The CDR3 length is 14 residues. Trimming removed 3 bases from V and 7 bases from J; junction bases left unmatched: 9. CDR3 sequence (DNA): TGTGCCAGCAGCTTGGTTCCGGGAGGCTGGGAGCAGTACTTC. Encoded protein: CASSLVPGGWEQYF.

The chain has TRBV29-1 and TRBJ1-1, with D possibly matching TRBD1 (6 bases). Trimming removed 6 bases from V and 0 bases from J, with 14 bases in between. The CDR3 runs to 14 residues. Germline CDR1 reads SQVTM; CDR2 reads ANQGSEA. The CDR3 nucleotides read TGCAGCGTCGGCCAGGGGAAGATGAACACTGAAGCTTTCTTT. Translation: CSVGQGKMNTEAFF. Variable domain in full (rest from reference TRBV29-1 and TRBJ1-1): SAVISQKPSRDICQRGTSLTIQCQVDSQVTMMFWYRQQPGQSLTLIATANQGSEATYESGFVIDKFPISRPNLTFSTLTVSNMSPEDSSIYLCSVGQGKMNTEAFFGQGTRLTVV.

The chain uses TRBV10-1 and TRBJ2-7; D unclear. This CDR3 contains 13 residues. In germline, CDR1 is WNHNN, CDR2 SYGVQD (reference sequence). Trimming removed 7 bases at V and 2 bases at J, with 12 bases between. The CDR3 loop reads CASNHGFPYEQYF. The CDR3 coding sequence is TGCGCCAGCAATCACGGGTTCCCCTACGAGCAGTACTTC.

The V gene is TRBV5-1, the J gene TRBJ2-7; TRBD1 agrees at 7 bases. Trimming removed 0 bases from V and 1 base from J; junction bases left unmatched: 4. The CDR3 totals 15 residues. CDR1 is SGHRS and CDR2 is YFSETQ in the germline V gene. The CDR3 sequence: CASSLEQGVSYEQYF. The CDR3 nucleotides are TGCGCCAGCAGCTTGGAGCAGGGGGTGTCCTACGAGCAGTACTTC. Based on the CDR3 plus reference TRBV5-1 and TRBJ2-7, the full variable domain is KAGVTQTPRYLIKTRGQQVTLSCSPISGHRSVSWYQQTPGQGLQFLFEYFSETQRNKGNFPGRFSGRQFSNSRSEMNVSTLELGDSALYLCASSLEQGVSYEQYFGPGTRLTVT.

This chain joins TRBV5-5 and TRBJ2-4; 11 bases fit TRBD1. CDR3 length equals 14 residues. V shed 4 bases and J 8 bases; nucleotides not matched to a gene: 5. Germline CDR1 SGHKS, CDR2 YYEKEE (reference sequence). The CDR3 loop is CASSQDRGRDIQYF. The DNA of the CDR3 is TGTGCCAGCAGCCAGGACAGGGGGCGGGACATTCAGTACTTC.

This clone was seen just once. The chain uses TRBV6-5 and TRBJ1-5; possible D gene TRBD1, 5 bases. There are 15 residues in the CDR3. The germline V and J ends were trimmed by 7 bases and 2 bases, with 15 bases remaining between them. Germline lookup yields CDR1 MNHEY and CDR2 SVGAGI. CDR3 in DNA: TGTGCCAGCAACCGGGGGGGAGTAGGCAATCAGCCCCAGCATTTT. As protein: CASNRGGVGNQPQHF.

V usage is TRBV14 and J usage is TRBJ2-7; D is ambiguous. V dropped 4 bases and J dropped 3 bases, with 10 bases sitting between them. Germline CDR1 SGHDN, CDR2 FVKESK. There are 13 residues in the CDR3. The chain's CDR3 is CASSPEVFYEQYF. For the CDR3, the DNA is TGTGCCAGCAGCCCAGAGGTTTTCTACGAGCAGTACTTC.

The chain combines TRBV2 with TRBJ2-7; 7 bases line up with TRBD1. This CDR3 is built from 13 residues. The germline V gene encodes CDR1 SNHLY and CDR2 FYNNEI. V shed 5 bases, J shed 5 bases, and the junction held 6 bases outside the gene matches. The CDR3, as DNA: TGTGCCAGCAGTCCCGACAGGGCCCACGAGCAGTACTTC. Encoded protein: CASSPDRAHEQYF.

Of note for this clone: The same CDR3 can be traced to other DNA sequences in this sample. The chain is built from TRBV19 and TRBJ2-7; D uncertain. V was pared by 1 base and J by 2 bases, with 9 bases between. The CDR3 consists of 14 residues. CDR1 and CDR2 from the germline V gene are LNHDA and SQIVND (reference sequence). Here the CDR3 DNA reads TGTGCCAGTAGTATAGTCGGCAGGCCCTACGAGCAGTACTTC. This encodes CASSIVGRPYEQYF.

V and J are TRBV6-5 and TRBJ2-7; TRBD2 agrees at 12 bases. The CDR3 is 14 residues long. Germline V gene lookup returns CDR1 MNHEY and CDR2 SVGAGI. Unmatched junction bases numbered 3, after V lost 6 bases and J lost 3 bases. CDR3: CASSWTSGVYEQYF. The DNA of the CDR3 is TGTGCCAGCAGCTGGACTAGCGGGGTCTACGAGCAGTACTTC.

This CDR3 is CASSLRGGGPTDTQYF. The CDR3, as DNA: TGTGCCAGCAGTTTGCGTGGCGGGGGACCCACAGATACGCAGTATTTT. The V and J genes are TRBV27 and TRBJ2-3; 7 nucleotides match TRBD2. The CDR3 extends over 16 amino acids. V shed 3 bases, J shed 2 bases, and the junction held 8 bases outside the gene matches. Germline-derived CDR1 and CDR2 are MNHEY and SMNVEV (reference sequence).

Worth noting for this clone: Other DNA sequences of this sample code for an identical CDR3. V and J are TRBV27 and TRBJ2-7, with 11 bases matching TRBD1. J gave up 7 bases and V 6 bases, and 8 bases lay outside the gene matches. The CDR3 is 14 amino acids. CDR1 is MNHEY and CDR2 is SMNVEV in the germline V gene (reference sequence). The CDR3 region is CASSPGQGAREQYF. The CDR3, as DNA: TGTGCCAGCAGCCCCGGACAGGGGGCCAGGGAGCAGTACTTC.

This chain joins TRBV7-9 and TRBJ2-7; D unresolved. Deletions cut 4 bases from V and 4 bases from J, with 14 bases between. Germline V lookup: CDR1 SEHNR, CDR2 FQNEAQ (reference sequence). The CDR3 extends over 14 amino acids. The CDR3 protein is CASSSWTSSYEQYF. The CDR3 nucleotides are TGTGCCAGCAGCTCCTGGACCTCAAGTTACGAGCAGTACTTC.

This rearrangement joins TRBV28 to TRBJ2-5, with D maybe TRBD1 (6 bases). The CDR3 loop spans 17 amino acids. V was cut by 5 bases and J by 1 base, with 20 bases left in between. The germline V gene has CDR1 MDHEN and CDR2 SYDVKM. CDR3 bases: TGTGCCAGCAGTCCGGTGAAGGGGGTGAGAGGCCAAGAGACCCAGTACTTC. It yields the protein CASSPVKGVRGQETQYF.

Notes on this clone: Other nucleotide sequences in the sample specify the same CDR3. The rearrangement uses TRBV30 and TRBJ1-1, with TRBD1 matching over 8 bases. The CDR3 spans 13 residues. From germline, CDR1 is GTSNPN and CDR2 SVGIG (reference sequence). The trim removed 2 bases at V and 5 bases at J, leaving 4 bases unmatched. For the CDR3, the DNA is TGTGCCTGGAGTACAGGGGGGGGGACTGAAGCTTTCTTT. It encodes CAWSTGGGTEAFF.

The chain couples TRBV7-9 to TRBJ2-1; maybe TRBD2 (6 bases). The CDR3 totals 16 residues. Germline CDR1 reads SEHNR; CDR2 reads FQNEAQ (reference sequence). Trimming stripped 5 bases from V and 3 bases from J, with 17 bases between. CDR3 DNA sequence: TGTGCCAGCAGCCATCGACTAGGGAAGGACTACAATGAGCAGTTCTTC. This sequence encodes CASSHRLGKDYNEQFF.

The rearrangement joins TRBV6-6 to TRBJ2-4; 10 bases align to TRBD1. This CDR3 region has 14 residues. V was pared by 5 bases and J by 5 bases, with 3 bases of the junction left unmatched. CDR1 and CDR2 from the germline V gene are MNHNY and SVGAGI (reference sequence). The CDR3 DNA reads TGTGCCAGCAGTCAGGACAGGGGGGAAAACATTCAGTACTTC. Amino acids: CASSQDRGENIQYF.

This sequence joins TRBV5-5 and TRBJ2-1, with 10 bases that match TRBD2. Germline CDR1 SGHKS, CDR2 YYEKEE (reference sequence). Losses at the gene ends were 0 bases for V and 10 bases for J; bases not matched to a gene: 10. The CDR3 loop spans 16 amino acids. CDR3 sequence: CASSLDLAGEAQEQFF. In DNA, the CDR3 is TGTGCCAGCAGCTTGGATCTAGCGGGAGAGGCGCAAGAGCAGTTCTTC. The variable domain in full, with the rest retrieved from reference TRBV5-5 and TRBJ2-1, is DAGVTQSPTHLIKTRGQQVTLRCSPISGHKSVSWYQQVLGQGPQFIFQYYEKEERGRGNFPDRFSARQFPNYSSELNVNALLLGDSALYLCASSLDLAGEAQEQFFGPGTRLTVL.

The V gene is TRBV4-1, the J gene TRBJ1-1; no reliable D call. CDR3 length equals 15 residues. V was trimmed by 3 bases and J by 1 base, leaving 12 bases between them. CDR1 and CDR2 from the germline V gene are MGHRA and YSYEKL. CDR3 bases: TGCGCCAGCAGCCACATACACAGCGGGAACACTGAAGCTTTCTTT. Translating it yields CASSHIHSGNTEAFF.

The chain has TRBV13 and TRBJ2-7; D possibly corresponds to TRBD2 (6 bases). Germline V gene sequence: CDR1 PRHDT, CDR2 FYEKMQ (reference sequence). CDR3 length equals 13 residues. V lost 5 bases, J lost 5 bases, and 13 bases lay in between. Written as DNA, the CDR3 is TGTGCCAGCAGCACTCGACTAGGGGACGAGCAGTACTTC. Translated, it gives CASSTRLGDEQYF.

CDR3 amino acids: CASSANLLLEQYF. CDR3 bases: TGTGCCAGCAGTGCAAATCTCCTACTGGAGCAGTACTTC. This rearrangement joins TRBV25-1 to TRBJ2-7; unclear D gene. The length of the CDR3 is 13 residues. V lost 4 bases and J lost 7, with 14 bases in between. Germline V gives CDR1 MGHDK, CDR2 SYGVNS.